This T cell receptor beta chain was found in a study of T-cell memory formation after mild COVID-19. Study-wide points: Memory cells collected pre-infection included some clones that later responded, suggesting cross-reactive memory joined.

TCRdb re-called the 5' RACE reads through MiXCR, storing one row per CDR3 protein. Of just under 550,000 distinct CDR3 sequences listed, roughly 20% were seen once; the top ten hold around 13%. V was clipped by 5 bases and J by 0 bases, with 13 bases between them. Germline lookup yields CDR1 KGHDR and CDR2 SFDVKD. The CDR3 covers 15 residues. Concerning this clonotype itself: Its antigen is not known.

Sequenced sample: PBMCs or a T cell subset sorted from them (not recorded which). The gene calls are TRBV24-1 and TRBJ2-7, with D tentatively TRBD1 or TRBD2 (5 bases each). This clonotype was obtained from an adult woman who had mild COVID-19 (a few samples of this study predate the infection). Cell type and time point are not known. The DNA for the CDR3 is TGTGCCACCAGTGGATCGGGGCCCAACTCCTACGAGCAGTACTTC. As protein: CATSGSGPNSYEQYF.